The 10 T cell receptor beta chains presented below share a single source sample, sequenced in a study of T cell repertoires in aging, cancer and after chemotherapy. Rearranged V-D-J TRB sequences were amplified with a mixed TRB-A/B primer pool. TCRdb reanalysed the multiplex PCR reads using MiXCR and keeps one entry per CDR3 protein. The data show approximately 8,800 distinct CDR3 sequences, less than 35% seen once. TCR beta rearrangements were amplified from peripheral blood genomic DNA. Sequencing input: blood. These receptors all stem from a human donor in good health.

The chain carries TRBV6-4 and TRBJ2-1; D may be TRBD1 or TRBD2 (5 bases each). This CDR3 has 15 residues. The V gene's germline CDR1 is MRHNA and CDR2 SNTAGT. The ends were cut back, 4 bases at V and 7 bases at J, with 17 bases in the middle. The CDR3 nucleotides read TGTGCCAGCAGTGGGGACCCCGCTGGCGGGAATGAGCAGTTCTTC. Translation gives CASSGDPAGGNEQFF.

In its sample, this clonotype ranks as medium-sized (0.01 to 0.1%). The chain is built from TRBV30 and TRBJ1-4, with TRBD1 matching 8 bases. The ends lost 2 bases at V and 7 bases at J; junction bases unmatched: 15. CDR1 GTSNPN and CDR2 SVGIG come from the germline V gene (reference sequence). This CDR3 is 17 amino acids long. This CDR3 reads CAWSTTRTGIFGEKLFF. The CDR3, as DNA: TGTGCCTGGAGTACAACGCGGACAGGGATATTTGGTGAAAAACTGTTTTTT.

The chain recombines TRBV6-1 with TRBJ1-5; unclear D gene. V was shortened by 2 bases and J by 5 bases, with 13 bases between the two germline ends. The germline CDR1 and CDR2 sequences are MNHNS and SASEGT. This CDR3 has 15 amino acids. The CDR3 DNA follows: TGTGCCAGCAGTGAATTTGGCAATTCGGATCAGCCCCAGCATTTT. It codes for CASSEFGNSDQPQHF.

This clonotype was observed a few times. The chain uses TRBV7-9 and TRBJ2-3, with TRBD2 as a possible D gene (5 bases). The germline V gene encodes CDR1 SEHNR and CDR2 FQNEAQ (reference sequence). Between the trimmed V and J ends, which lost 5 bases and 1 base, there was a span of 7 bases. The CDR3 covers 13 residues. This chain's CDR3 is CASSDYRTDTQYF. CDR3 bases: TGTGCCAGCAGCGACTACCGCACAGATACGCAGTATTTT.

Relative to its sample, this clonotype is medium-sized. The chain has TRBV19 and TRBJ2-3, with D possibly called TRBD1 or TRBD2 (5 bases each). The CDR3 spans 14 residues. V was clipped by 3 bases and J by 1 base, with 8 bases between them. Germline V gene lookup returns CDR1 LNHDA and CDR2 SQIVND (reference sequence). The CDR3 DNA reads as TGTGCCAGTAGTATGGGACCAGGCACAGATACGCAGTATTTT. Its translation is CASSMGPGTDTQYF.

This clonotype is labeled as medium-sized. This chain uses TRBV30 with TRBJ1-2; no clear D. CDR3 length: 11 amino acids. V lost 6 bases and J lost 4, with 9 bases in between. In germline, CDR1 is GTSNPN, CDR2 SVGIG (reference sequence). As DNA, the CDR3 is TGTGCCTGCCCTTCCAGCTATGGCTACACCTTC. It specifies CACPSSYGYTF.

This sequence joins TRBV5-6 and TRBJ2-1; 8 bases align to TRBD2. In germline, CDR1 is SGHDT, CDR2 YYEEEE. The CDR3 consists of 14 residues. The trim removed 4 bases at V and 2 bases at J, leaving 2 bases unmatched. CDR3 nucleotides: TGTGCCAGCAGCCCGGGACTAGCCTACAATGAGCAGTTCTTC. This encodes CASSPGLAYNEQFF.

The V and J genes are TRBV10-3 and TRBJ2-1; 9 bases match TRBD2. Germline V CDR1 and CDR2: ENHRY, SYGVKD. The CDR3 extends over 15 amino acids. V lost 4 bases and J lost 4; bases outside the gene matches: 5. The DNA of the CDR3 is TGTGCCATCAGTGGGCGGGGGGGGGGATACAATGAGCAGTTCTTC. Protein product: CAISGRGGGYNEQFF.

There are a few counts of this clonotype. The chain carries TRBV5-6 and TRBJ1-5, with 7 bases identical to TRBD1. Per germline, CDR1 SGHDT and CDR2 YYEEEE. The CDR3 totals 15 residues. Trimming took 0 bases from V and 8 from J; bases not matched to a gene: 8. The CDR3 protein is CASSLGRGRMEPQHF. The CDR3, as DNA: TGTGCCAGCAGCTTGGGGAGGGGGCGTATGGAGCCCCAGCATTTT.

V gene TRBV7-9 combines with J gene TRBJ1-1; 10 bases are shared with TRBD1. CDR1 SEHNR and CDR2 FQNEAQ come from the germline V gene (reference sequence). V lost 1 base, J lost 5 bases, and 7 bases stayed unmatched. The CDR3 totals 16 residues. CDR3 bases: TGTGCCAGCAGCTTAGGACAGGGGGCCACGAGGACTGAAGCTTTCTTT. Residues: CASSLGQGATRTEAFF.